Below are 27 T cell receptor beta chains sequenced from a single sample in a study of T cell responses to AZD1222 COVID-19 vaccine. Assay used: immunoSEQ multiplex PCR; TCRdb lists only in-frame clones, some missing. This table has under 100,000 clones, 90% to 95% appearing once. The sample here was peripheral blood, taken on day 0 of MenACWY control vaccination. The receptors originated from an adult in good health.

Here the CDR3 reads CASSTGTSGVAKNIQYF. The CDR3 DNA reads as TGTGCCAGCAGCACCGGTACTAGCGGGGTAGCCAAAAACATTCAGTACTTC. The V gene is TRBV9, the J gene TRBJ2-4, with TRBD2 matching 10 bases. V was pared by 4 bases and J by 0 bases, with 7 bases of the junction left unmatched. The length of the CDR3 is 17 residues. Germline V CDR1 and CDR2: SGDLS, YYNGEE.

The chain combines TRBV10-2 with TRBJ1-4, with TRBD1 matching over 10 bases. The CDR3 extends over 14 amino acids. Germline CDR1 is WSHSY and CDR2 is SAAADI. The trim removed 6 bases at V and 5 bases at J, leaving 3 bases unmatched. CDR3 amino acids: CASSPDRGNEKLFF. The CDR3 DNA is TGCGCCAGCAGCCCGGACAGGGGGAATGAAAAACTGTTTTTT.

A note on this clone: This sample also contains other DNA sequences that code for the same CDR3. CDR3 nucleotides: TGTGCCAGCAGCCTGGGTAGGAACACTGAAGCTTTCTTT. This sequence encodes CASSLGRNTEAFF. The chain employs TRBV7-2 and TRBJ1-1; D is undetermined. Trimming left V 5 bases short and J 1 base short, with 8 bases between. The CDR3 covers 13 residues. Germline values: CDR1 SGHTA, CDR2 FQGNSA.

The rearrangement joins TRBV12-5 to TRBJ1-1; no definite D call. The V and J ends lost 7 bases and 5 bases respectively, with 20 bases between them. The germline CDR1 and CDR2 sequences are LGHNT and FRNRAP. CDR3 length: 15 amino acids. The CDR3 DNA reads as TGTGCTAGTGTTCCCCCGGCGGGGTGGGGTACTGAAGCTTTCTTT. It yields the protein CASVPPAGWGTEAFF.

The chain recombines TRBV6-4 with TRBJ2-1; TRBD2 matches at 10 bases. Germline V gene sequence: CDR1 MRHNA, CDR2 SNTAGT. Trimming took 0 bases from V and 0 from J; bases not matched to a gene: 2. The CDR3 has 17 residues. The CDR3, as DNA: TGTGCCAGCAGTGACTCACCTAGCGGGAGCTCCTACAATGAGCAGTTCTTC. This translates into CASSDSPSGSSYNEQFF.

This clone occurred a few times. CDR3 in DNA: TGCAGCGTTGATTCGGGAGGGCCTTCCGAGCAGTACTTC. It is translated as CSVDSGGPSEQYF. The chain employs TRBV29-1 and TRBJ2-7; 8 bases match TRBD2. The CDR3 consists of 13 residues. V lost 3 bases, J lost 6 bases, and 7 bases stayed unmatched. Germline CDR1 is SQVTM and CDR2 is ANQGSEA.

In regard to this clone: The junction and the germline gene differ at one end; a read error may be behind it. V gene TRBV27 combines with J gene TRBJ1-2; 9 bases match TRBD1. Per germline, CDR1 MNHEY and CDR2 SMNVEV (reference sequence). CDR3 length: 14 residues. The CDR3 here is CASNLQGANYGYTF. The CDR3 DNA reads as TGTGCCAGCAATTTACAGGGGGCGAACTATGGCTACACCTTC.

The chain recombines TRBV7-2 with TRBJ2-5; D perhaps matches TRBD2 (6 bases). Germline V gene lookup returns CDR1 SGHTA and CDR2 FQGNSA. The CDR3 runs 15 residues. The V gene lost 3 bases and the J gene lost 4 bases, with 15 bases spanning the gap. The CDR3 coding sequence is TGTGCCAGCAGCTTTCAGGGAGGAGTGGGAGAGACCCAGTACTTC. This translates into CASSFQGGVGETQYF.

The chain carries TRBV4-3 and TRBJ1-2; no firm D call. The CDR3 spans 14 residues. Per the germline V gene, CDR1 is LGHNA and CDR2 is YSLEER. The V gene lost 0 bases and the J gene lost 8 bases, with 13 bases spanning the gap. The DNA of the CDR3 is TGCGCCAGCAGCCAAGAGAGTTGGAGTTGGGGCTACACCTTC. This sequence encodes CASSQESWSWGYTF.

The DNA of the CDR3 is TGTGCCAGCACCGACAGGACAGCGAACACTGAAGCTTTCTTT. Translated, it gives CASTDRTANTEAFF. V is TRBV2 and J is TRBJ1-1; D may be TRBD1 (6 bases). Trimming took 7 bases from V and 1 from J, leaving 13 bases between them. The CDR3 is made up of 14 amino acids. The germline V gene has CDR1 SNHLY and CDR2 FYNNEI. Full variable domain (rest looked up from reference TRBV2 and TRBJ1-1): EPEVTQTPSHQVTQMGQEVILRCVPISNHLYFYWYRQILGQKVEFLVSFYNNEISEKSEIFDDQFSVERPDGSNFTLKIRSTKLEDSAMYFCASTDRTANTEAFFGQGTRLTVV.

The V gene is TRBV29-1, the J gene TRBJ2-2; the match to TRBD1 covers 7 bases. The V segment lost 7 bases and the J segment 6 bases; nucleotides outside the gene matches: 8. The germline gives CDR1 SQVTM, CDR2 ANQGSEA. This CDR3 has 13 amino acids. CDR3 sequence reads: CSASPTGSGELFF. CDR3 bases: TGCAGCGCCTCCCCGACAGGGTCCGGGGAGCTGTTTTTT.

J is TRBJ2-1 and V is TRBV5-1; D is possibly TRBD2 (7 bases). The CDR3 totals 15 residues. CDR1 is SGHRS and CDR2 is YFSETQ in the germline V gene. The ends were cut back, 0 bases at V and 4 bases at J, with 11 bases in the middle. CDR3 DNA sequence: TGCGCCAGCAGCTTGGCCCGGGGGGCGTACAATGAGCAGTTCTTC. This codes for CASSLARGAYNEQFF.

This chain joins TRBV7-2 and TRBJ2-1, with unresolved D. From germline, CDR1 is SGHTA and CDR2 FQGNSA. Trimming took off 7 bases at V and 0 bases at J, with 16 bases between the two ends. The CDR3 is 16 residues long. CDR3 sequence reads: CASKRSQSLSYNEQFF. The CDR3 coding sequence is TGTGCCAGCAAAAGATCACAGTCACTCTCCTACAATGAGCAGTTCTTC.

The chain employs TRBV27 and TRBJ2-7, with D maybe TRBD2 (5 bases). CDR1 and CDR2 (germline): MNHEY, SMNVEV (reference sequence). Trimming cost V 2 bases and J 0 bases, with 11 bases left between them. This CDR3 region has 15 residues. The CDR3 protein is CASSLNEGASYEQYF. DNA for the CDR3: TGTGCCAGCAGTTTAAATGAGGGTGCCTCCTACGAGCAGTACTTC.

The CDR3 DNA is TGCACCAGCAGCCACTACCCGGGACGGGCGAACACCGGGGAGCTGTTTTTT. This codes for CTSSHYPGRANTGELFF. The chain is built from TRBV1 and TRBJ2-2. TRBV1 is marked as a pseudogene. The CDR3 has 17 residues.

This chain uses TRBV20-1 with TRBJ1-4, with D possibly being TRBD1 (5 bases). This CDR3 has 13 residues. Trimming pared 3 bases from V and 5 bases from J, leaving 10 bases between. CDR1 is DFQATT, CDR2 SNEGSKA, per germline (reference sequence). The CDR3 reads CSASRRENEKLFF. DNA of the CDR3: TGCAGTGCTAGTCGCAGGGAGAATGAAAAACTGTTTTTT.

The CDR3 DNA follows: TGTGCCAGCAGCCATAGCGGGGGACAAGAGACCCAGTACTTC. Amino acids: CASSHSGGQETQYF. The rearrangement uses TRBV7-9 and TRBJ2-5; 9 bases are shared with TRBD2. V was pared by 5 bases and J by 2 bases, with 3 bases of the junction left unmatched. CDR3 size: 14 residues. Germline V gene lookup returns CDR1 SEHNR and CDR2 FQNEAQ (reference sequence).

The CDR3 DNA reads TGTGCCAGCAGCTCTAGGACGTCTTCCTACGAGCAGTACTTC. Translating gives CASSSRTSSYEQYF. The V call is TRBV7-9, the J call TRBJ2-7; the D is unclear. V shed 4 bases and J shed 1 base, with 11 bases lying between them. Germline V gene data show CDR1 as SEHNR and CDR2 as FQNEAQ (reference sequence). This CDR3 has 14 amino acids.

The V call is TRBV15, the J call TRBJ2-1; D is perhaps TRBD1 (6 bases). This CDR3 is 15 amino acids long. Germline V gene sequence: CDR1 LNHNV, CDR2 YYDKDF (reference sequence). V lost 3 bases, J lost 2 bases, and 11 bases lay in between. The CDR3 sequence: CATSRTGVTYNEQFF. Written as DNA, the CDR3 is TGTGCCACCAGCAGGACAGGCGTAACCTACAATGAGCAGTTCTTC.

The rearrangement uses TRBV5-1 and TRBJ2-1, with TRBD2 matching 10 bases. This CDR3 contains 16 residues. Germline lookup yields CDR1 SGHRS and CDR2 YFSETQ. V lost 3 bases and J lost 3; bases outside the gene matches: 6. CDR3 DNA sequence: TGCGCCAGCAGCTCCACCGGGACTAGCGACTACAATGAGCAGTTCTTC. Its protein is CASSSTGTSDYNEQFF.

This chain joins TRBV21-1 and TRBJ2-5. TRBV21-1 is termed a pseudogene. This CDR3 is 18 amino acids long. The CDR3 DNA sequence: TGTGCCAGCAGCAACATGTCTGAGACGCTCTTTGCCTGGGAGACCCAGTACTTC. Its protein product is CASSNMSETLFAWETQYF.

The CDR3, as DNA: TGTGCCAGCAGCTACACCGCGGTCAACGGTTACAATGAGCAGTTCTTC. Its translation: CASSYTAVNGYNEQFF. The gene calls are TRBV7-6 and TRBJ2-1; D gene ambiguous. Looked up from germline, CDR1 is SGHVS and CDR2 is FNYEAQ. Trimming removed 4 bases from V and 4 bases from J, with 17 bases in between. The length of the CDR3 is 16 residues. The full variable domain, in which reference TRBV7-6 and TRBJ2-1 provide the parts outside the CDR3, is GAGVSQSPRYKVTKRGQDVALRCDPISGHVSLYWYRQALGQGPEFLTYFNYEAQQDKSGLPNDRFSAERPEGSISTLTIQRTEQRDSAMYRCASSYTAVNGYNEQFFGPGTRLTVL.

This clone was detected once. This sequence joins TRBV30 and TRBJ2-5, with 10 bases matching TRBD2. CDR1 is GTSNPN, CDR2 SVGIG, per germline (reference sequence). The junction had 9 bases not matched to a gene; V was cut back by 4 bases and J by 4 bases. The CDR3 spans 15 residues. CDR3 DNA sequence: TGTGCCTGGAAGAGATCTAGCGGGGGTCTAGAGACCCAGTACTTC. This gives the protein CAWKRSSGGLETQYF.

The CDR3 bases are TGCGCCAGTTTTTCCGGGACAGGGCCCCACGAGCAGTACTTC. This sequence encodes CASFSGTGPHEQYF. The chain uses TRBV5-1 and TRBJ2-7; 9 bases line up with TRBD1. V lost 8 bases, J lost 5 bases, and 11 bases stayed unmatched. Germline CDR1 and CDR2: SGHRS and YFSETQ. The CDR3 length is 14 residues.

The chain carries TRBV24-1 and TRBJ2-3, with 9 bases fitting TRBD1. The length of the CDR3 is 15 residues. Germline V gene data show CDR1 as KGHDR and CDR2 as SFDVKD. The V gene end was trimmed by 4 bases and the J gene end by 2 bases; junction bases not matched to a gene: 3. CDR3 sequence: CATSEQGANTDTQYF. DNA for the CDR3: TGTGCCACCAGTGAACAGGGGGCGAACACAGATACGCAGTATTTT.

The chain is built from TRBV20-1 and TRBJ1-2; D call uncertain. Trimming pared 4 bases from V and 0 bases from J, leaving 3 bases between. The CDR3 contains 11 residues. CDR1 is DFQATT and CDR2 is SNEGSKA in the germline V gene (reference sequence). CDR3 bases: TGCAGTGCTAAAGCTAACTATGGCTACACCTTC. Amino acids: CSAKANYGYTF.

This chain joins TRBV18 and TRBJ1-3, with a tentative D call TRBD1 (6 bases). The germline gives CDR1 KGHSH, CDR2 LQKENI. The CDR3 has 16 amino acids. Between the trimmed V and J ends, which lost 3 bases and 0 bases, there was a span of 12 bases. DNA of the CDR3: TGTGCCAGCTCACCGGGGGCCACGCTCTCTGGAAACACCATATATTTT. Its protein product is CASSPGATLSGNTIYF.